One and the same sample provided the 9 T cell receptor beta chains below, sequenced in a study of blood T cell repertoires in COVID-19. Produced via immunoSEQ multiplex PCR; TCRdb's table is partial and in-frame only. The repertoire holds some 130,000 clones, with roughly 88% as singletons. The sample taken for sequencing was peripheral blood. These receptor sequences come from a man between 65 and 79 years old with active COVID-19.

The chain is built from TRBV5-8 and TRBJ2-7, with 13 bases that match TRBD2. This CDR3 contains 15 residues. CDR1 and CDR2 from the germline V gene are SGHTS and YDEGEE. The V segment lost 3 bases and the J segment 5 bases; nucleotides outside the gene matches: 5. The CDR3 loop reads CASSSGTSGTNEQYF. CDR3 coding DNA: TGTGCCAGCAGCTCGGGGACTAGCGGGACCAACGAGCAGTACTTC.

The chain has TRBV2 and TRBJ2-7, with 8 bases identical to TRBD1. This CDR3 contains 16 residues. The V gene end was trimmed by 6 bases and the J gene end by 4 bases; junction bases not matched to a gene: 14. CDR1 is SNHLY, CDR2 FYNNEI, per germline. CDR3 loop: CASRGLAGTGFYEQYF. The CDR3 DNA is TGTGCCAGCAGGGGACTTGCCGGGACAGGATTTTACGAGCAGTACTTC.

The chain employs TRBV11-2 and TRBJ2-1, with D possibly matching TRBD2 (5 bases). The CDR3 covers 13 residues. Trimming took off 1 base at V and 4 bases at J, with 5 bases between the two ends. Germline V gene data show CDR1 as SGHAT and CDR2 as FQNNGV. The CDR3 loop is CASSLAGYNEQFF. CDR3 in DNA: TGTGCCAGCAGCTTAGCGGGATACAATGAGCAGTTCTTC.

The chain couples TRBV2 to TRBJ2-2; TRBD1 matches at 10 bases. The V gene end was trimmed by 6 bases and the J gene end by 5 bases; junction bases not matched to a gene: 24. CDR1 SNHLY and CDR2 FYNNEI come from the germline V gene. The CDR3 is 21 residues long. The CDR3 spells CASSHPKVRQGAGRGTGELFF. In nucleotides, the CDR3 is TGTGCCAGCAGCCACCCCAAAGTTCGACAGGGGGCAGGTCGAGGGACCGGGGAGCTGTTTTTT.

The chain employs TRBV3-1 (or the pseudogene TRBV3-2) and TRBJ2-3; weak D call: TRBD2 (6 bases). The V end was cut by 3 bases, the J end by 6 bases, with 13 bases between. Germline loops: CDR1 LGHDT, CDR2 YNNKEL (reference sequence). The CDR3 is 14 amino acids. The CDR3 region has the DNA TGTGCCAGCAGCCAGCTCCCCGGAGGGGATACGCAGTATTTT. Its translation: CASSQLPGGDTQYF.

The rearrangement links TRBV14 to TRBJ2-1; D unclear. V dropped 2 bases and J dropped 7 bases, with 12 bases sitting between them. The CDR3 is made up of 14 amino acids. CDR1 is SGHDN, CDR2 FVKESK, per germline. CDR3 in DNA: TGTGCCAGCAGCCAATCTTCTATCCTAAATGAGCAGTTCTTC. It specifies CASSQSSILNEQFF.

This sequence joins TRBV4-1 and TRBJ2-1; D gene uncertain. This CDR3 spans 15 amino acids. Germline lookup yields CDR1 MGHRA and CDR2 YSYEKL. Trimming left V 2 bases short and J 2 bases short, with 10 bases between. The DNA of the CDR3 is TGCGCCAGCAGCCAAATCCTACTTACCTACAATGAGCAGTTCTTC. Its protein is CASSQILLTYNEQFF.

The CDR3: CATSRGGGNGYEQYF. CDR3 coding DNA: TGTGCCACCAGCAGAGGGGGAGGAAATGGCTACGAGCAGTACTTC. The chain couples TRBV15 to TRBJ2-7; a possible D gene is TRBD2 (6 bases). The CDR3 loop spans 15 amino acids. Germline values: CDR1 LNHNV, CDR2 YYDKDF (reference sequence). V was shortened by 1 base and J by 3 bases, with 13 bases between the two germline ends.

V usage is TRBV29-1 and J usage is TRBJ2-3; 13 nucleotides align to TRBD2. Germline loops: CDR1 SQVTM, CDR2 ANQGSEA. The CDR3 spans 17 residues. Trimming removed 2 bases from V and 5 bases from J; junction bases left unmatched: 10. The CDR3 nucleotides read TGCAGCGTTGAAAGGACTAGCGGGAGTCGTTTTGGAGATACGCAGTATTTT. This translates into CSVERTSGSRFGDTQYF.